These 15 T cell receptor beta chains were sequenced from one sample in a study of T cells after yellow fever vaccination. One entry per CDR3 protein, called by TCRdb with MiXCR from the 5' RACE reads. The sample has roughly 160,000 distinct CDR3 sequences; 6% to 7.5% are singletons. Here the sequenced sample was CD4+ T cells sorted from PBMCs, taken about 5 days after the first yellow fever vaccination. These receptors came from a man aged 18 to 30 who received the YFV17D yellow fever vaccine.

This clonotype was picked up a small number of times. The chain links TRBV12-3 or TRBV12-4 to TRBJ2-7, with no clear D. Trimming took off 5 bases at V and 2 bases at J, with 13 bases between the two ends. The CDR3 length is 14 residues. CDR3 DNA: TGTGCCAGCAGTGCTCGCCCCCGGACCTACGAGCAGTACTTC. As protein: CASSARPRTYEQYF.

This clonotype was detected many times. The chain links TRBV21-1 to TRBJ2-7. TRBV21-1 is given as a pseudogene. There are 10 residues in the CDR3. The CDR3 DNA follows: TGTGCCAGCAGGTGGGACGAGCAGTACGTC. Its translation: CASRWDEQYV.

There are many counts of this clonotype. The J gene is TRBJ1-6, the V gene TRBV13, with D maybe TRBD1 (6 bases). The CDR3 sequence is 13 residues long. From germline, CDR1 is PRHDT and CDR2 FYEKMQ (reference sequence). V dropped 5 bases and J dropped 8 bases, with 10 bases sitting between them. CDR3 bases: TGTGCCAGCAGCCAGGGGTTTGATTCACCCCTCCACTTT. It is translated as CASSQGFDSPLHF.

This clonotype has only a few counts. V gene TRBV5-1 combines with J gene TRBJ2-2; TRBD1 might be the D (6 bases). Between the trimmed V and J ends, which lost 4 bases and 6 bases, there was a span of 13 bases. The CDR3 has 14 amino acids. CDR1 is SGHRS, CDR2 YFSETQ, per germline. The CDR3 region has the DNA TGCGCCAGCAGCCCCCTAGGGGGTTCCGGGGAGCTGTTTTTT. It specifies CASSPLGGSGELFF.

Note on this clonotype: It may be a read error: a sequence one base away is much more abundant. The chain recombines TRBV29-1 with TRBJ2-1, with TRBD2 matching over 10 bases. This CDR3 has 14 amino acids. The germline CDR1 and CDR2 sequences are SQVTM and ANQGSEA. In DNA, the CDR3 is TGCAGCATTAACACGCTGTATGCGCCTAGCGGGGGTTTGTTC. It is translated as CSINTLYAPSGGLF.

V usage is TRBV7-2 and J usage is TRBJ2-6, with D unclear. Trimming stripped 5 bases from V and 3 bases from J, with 5 bases between. The CDR3 loop spans 13 amino acids. Per the germline V gene, CDR1 is SGHTA and CDR2 is FQGNSA. CDR3 in DNA: TGTGCCAGCAGCCTGTTTGGGGCCAACGTCCTGACTTTC. Protein product: CASSLFGANVLTF.

This clonotype was detected a few times. This chain joins TRBV7-9 and TRBJ2-1, with TRBD2 matching 8 bases. Germline V gives CDR1 SEHNR, CDR2 FQNEAQ (reference sequence). The CDR3 extends over 15 amino acids. V trimming: 3 bases; J trimming: 2 bases; junction bases outside the gene matches: 3. The CDR3 region is CASSFRGGPYNEQFF. The DNA for the CDR3 is TGTGCCAGCAGCTTCCGCGGGGGGCCCTACAATGAGCAGTTCTTC.

This chain uses TRBV7-9 with TRBJ2-5; TRBD2 aligns across 11 bases. Germline CDR1 reads SEHNR; CDR2 reads FQNEAQ (reference sequence). The trim removed 7 bases at V and 4 bases at J, leaving 8 bases unmatched. The CDR3 consists of 15 residues. The CDR3 bases are TGTGCCAGCAACCTAGCGGGAGGTTATGGAGAGACCCAGTACTTC. Encoded protein: CASNLAGGYGETQYF. Drawing the rest from reference TRBV7-9 and TRBJ2-5, the complete variable domain is DTGVSQNPRHKITKRGQNVTFRCDPISEHNRLYWYRQTLGQGPEFLTYFQNEAQLEKSRLLSDRFSAERPKGSFSTLEIQRTEQGDSAMYLCASNLAGGYGETQYFGPGTRLLVL.

This clonotype has ten or more counts. The chain is built from TRBV6-1 and TRBJ2-1; 7 nucleotides align to TRBD1. The CDR3 contains 13 residues. V gave up 5 bases and J gave up 8 bases; unmatched junction bases: 6. Germline assignment: CDR1 MNHNS and CDR2 SASEGT. The CDR3: CASSHVDRDEQFF. The DNA for the CDR3 is TGTGCCAGCAGTCATGTAGACAGGGATGAGCAGTTCTTC.

V is TRBV7-8 and J is TRBJ2-1; TRBD2 agrees at 11 bases. CDR3 size: 18 residues. Germline V CDR1 and CDR2: SGHVS, FQNEAQ. Unmatched junction bases numbered 12, after V lost 3 bases and J lost 5 bases. In nucleotides, the CDR3 is TGTGCCAGCAGCTTTTCTAGCGGGGGGTCCCCTGTCAACAATGAGCAGTTCTTC. Encoded protein: CASSFSSGGSPVNNEQFF.

V is TRBV12-3 or TRBV12-4 and J is TRBJ1-3, with D maybe TRBD1 (5 bases). Trimming removed 3 bases from V and 5 bases from J, with 11 bases in between. There are 14 residues in the CDR3. The CDR3 sequence: CASSFVGARNTIYF. The DNA for the CDR3 is TGTGCCAGCAGTTTTGTAGGGGCCAGAAACACCATATATTTT.

In its sample, this clonotype was seen a few times. The CDR3 protein is CASTLTTGELFF. For the CDR3, the DNA is TGTGCCAGCACCTTAACTACCGGGGAGCTGTTTTTT. The chain is built from TRBV2 and TRBJ2-2; D gene unclear. CDR3 length: 12 residues. V lost 7 bases to trimming and J lost 5 bases, with 8 bases between them. Germline V gene lookup returns CDR1 SNHLY and CDR2 FYNNEI.

This clonotype appeared a few times. This chain connects TRBV12-3 or TRBV12-4 to TRBJ1-2; unclear D gene. V was pared by 5 bases and J by 8 bases, with 15 bases between. The CDR3 extends over 13 amino acids. The CDR3 sequence is CASSPDQIRGYTF. CDR3 sequence (DNA): TGTGCCAGCAGTCCCGACCAAATCAGGGGCTACACCTTC.

This clonotype occurred many times. The chain joins TRBV7-2 to TRBJ1-5, with D unresolved. The length of the CDR3 is 12 residues. Trimming stripped 5 bases from V and 5 bases from J, with 7 bases between. The germline V gene encodes CDR1 SGHTA and CDR2 FQGNSA. The chain's CDR3 is CASSLDYQPQHF. CDR3 DNA sequence: TGTGCCAGCAGCCTCGACTATCAGCCCCAGCATTTT. The variable domain in full, with the rest retrieved from reference TRBV7-2 and TRBJ1-5, is GAGVSQSPSNKVTEKGKDVELRCDPISGHTALYWYRQSLGQGLEFLIYFQGNSAPDKSGLPSDRFSAERTGGSVSTLTIQRTQQEDSAVYLCASSLDYQPQHFGDGTRLSIL.

V usage is TRBV12-3 or TRBV12-4 and J usage is TRBJ2-3; the match to TRBD1 covers 8 bases. V dropped 2 bases and J dropped 6; count of bases not matched to a gene: 1. This CDR3 contains 13 residues. CDR3 in amino acids: CASSLRTGDTQYF. CDR3 coding DNA: TGTGCCAGCAGTTTACGGACAGGGGATACGCAGTATTTT.